This T cell receptor (beta chain) appears in the sequencing data of a study of CXCR3-negative and CXCR3-positive naive CD8 T cells. The libraries of TRB cDNA were prepared using 5' RACE with UMI labels. No DNA is given; TCRdb re-called the 5' RACE reads and lists each CDR3 protein once. The data include some 130,000 distinct CDR3 sequences; the top ten clones carry nearly 0.5%. Per CD8+ T cell subset, triplicate sorts of some 280,000 cells each were done. Naive CD8+ T cells showed a CD45RO-CCR7+CD27+CD95- phenotype. CDR3 length: 11 residues. Germline CDR1 SQVTM, CDR2 ANQGSEA. This chain links TRBV29-1 with TRBJ2-7. Input material: naive CXCR3- CD8+ T cells from blood. Subset noted: CD45RO-CCR7+CD27+CD95- naive CD8+ T cells lacking CXCR3 (TNR3-). The receptor comes from a human donor in good health. Some clones in this sample may be carry-over from other donors' samples. CDR3: CSAEGGNEQYF.